Shown below are 30 T cell receptor beta chains from a single sample sequenced in a study of T cells in Graves' hyperthyroidism and ophthalmopathy. RNA transcripts were the template for amplifying TCR beta CDR3 regions. First-round RT-PCR with HTBI primers amplified the TCR CDR3 region. TCRdb reanalysed the multiplex PCR reads using MiXCR and keeps one entry per CDR3 protein. Of approximately 520,000 distinct CDR3 sequences in the sample, under 25% were seen once. Material: blood. The receptors were sampled from a man younger than 30 with Graves' hyperthyroidism.

The table lists this clonotype with many counts. This chain links TRBV11-1 with TRBJ1-1, with TRBD1 matching over 7 bases. This CDR3 has 17 residues. The germline V gene encodes CDR1 SGHAT and CDR2 FQDESV (reference sequence). Trimming cost V 5 bases and J 1 base; bases outside gene matches: 13. CDR3 sequence: CASSRRAQGRRNTEAFF. In DNA, the CDR3 is TGTGCCAGCAGCCGGCGGGCACAGGGGAGGAGGAACACTGAAGCTTTCTTT.

The chain is built from TRBV12-3 or TRBV12-4 and TRBJ1-5; the D gene is possibly TRBD1 (5 bases). V dropped 3 bases and J dropped 11 bases, with 8 bases sitting between them. The CDR3 has 11 residues. The CDR3 sequence is CASSLGHTQHF. DNA for the CDR3: TGTGCCAGCAGTTTGGGGCACACCCAGCATTTT.

This clonotype was detected a few times. The rearrangement uses TRBV6-2 or TRBV6-3 and TRBJ1-1; TRBD1 matches 7 bases. Germline CDR1 and CDR2: MNHEY and SVGEGT. CDR3 size: 18 residues. V gave up 10 bases and J gave up 2 bases; unmatched junction bases: 22. The CDR3 nucleotides are TGTGCCACATCCCCACCACAGGGGCGGTCGGGAACCAACACTGAAGCTTTCTTT. Translation: CATSPPQGRSGTNTEAFF.

Only a few counts were recorded for this clonotype. V is TRBV5-6 and J is TRBJ2-5; D perhaps matches TRBD1 (5 bases). The CDR3 is 13 residues long. V lost 4 bases and J 1 base, leaving 8 bases between the germline ends. Germline CDR1 SGHDT, CDR2 YYEEEE. The CDR3 is CASSGQLQETQYF. CDR3 DNA sequence: TGTGCCAGCAGCGGACAACTCCAAGAGACCCAGTACTTC.

This clonotype was detected ten times or more. V and J are TRBV20-1 and TRBJ1-2; unclear D gene. CDR1 DFQATT and CDR2 SNEGSKA come from the germline V gene (reference sequence). This CDR3 has 13 residues. Deletions cut 0 bases from V and 4 bases from J, with 9 bases between. The CDR3 bases are TGCAGTGCTAGAGATAGCGGACTCTATGGCTACACCTTC. Translating gives CSARDSGLYGYTF.

This clonotype came up many times. The J gene is TRBJ1-1, the V gene TRBV28; 8 nucleotides match TRBD1. Germline V gene lookup returns CDR1 MDHEN and CDR2 SYDVKM. V shed 5 bases and J 6 bases; nucleotides not matched to a gene: 11. The CDR3 totals 15 residues. The CDR3 DNA reads as TGTGCCAGCAGTCCTCTGGACAGGGCTGAAGCTGAAGCTTTCTTT. As protein: CASSPLDRAEAEAFF.

This clonotype occurred once. V usage is TRBV12-3 or TRBV12-4 and J usage is TRBJ1-1; unclear D gene. The CDR3 length is 15 residues. Deletions cut 3 bases from V and 0 bases from J, with 11 bases between. The CDR3, as DNA: TGTGCCAGCAGTTTCATTTCAGGACTGAACACTGAAGCTTTCTTT. Translating it yields CASSFISGLNTEAFF.

This clonotype showed up just a few times. The chain uses TRBV6-5 and TRBJ1-1; D gene uncertain. Trimming pared 2 bases from V and 0 bases from J, leaving 7 bases between. This CDR3 has 14 residues. CDR1 and CDR2 from the germline V gene are MNHEY and SVGAGI. Here the CDR3 DNA reads TGTGCCAGCAGTTACGTGACATTGAACACTGAAGCTTTCTTT. Translating it yields CASSYVTLNTEAFF.

This clonotype was recorded many times. The CDR3 protein is CASSLTGLNQPQHF. In DNA, the CDR3 is TGCGCCAGCAGCTTGACAGGGCTCAATCAGCCCCAGCATTTT. The chain employs TRBV5-1 and TRBJ1-5; possible D gene TRBD1, 6 bases. The CDR3 covers 14 residues. Per germline, CDR1 SGHRS and CDR2 YFSETQ. V was trimmed by 1 base and J by 3 bases, leaving 8 bases between them.

There are many counts of this clonotype. V is TRBV6-1 and J is TRBJ1-1; D is ambiguous. Germline V lookup: CDR1 MNHNS, CDR2 SASEGT. The CDR3 is 15 residues long. Trimming shortened V by 7 bases and J by 7 bases, and 22 bases separated the two germline ends. CDR3 loop: CASIPEERVPIEAFF. The CDR3 region has the DNA TGTGCCAGCATCCCCGAGGAGAGGGTCCCAATTGAAGCTTTCTTT.

This clonotype was found many times. The J gene is TRBJ1-5, the V gene TRBV12-5; 8 bases agree with TRBD1. The germline gives CDR1 LGHNT, CDR2 FRNRAP. J lost 7 bases, V lost 8 bases, and 7 bases had no gene match. This CDR3 is 13 amino acids long. In DNA, the CDR3 is TGTGCTAGTTCCGACAGGGGCGGGCAGCCCCAGCATTTT. Its translation: CASSDRGGQPQHF.

This clonotype was recorded at least ten times. The chain is built from TRBV6-4 and TRBJ1-2; possible D gene TRBD1, 6 bases. CDR3 length equals 18 residues. Germline V CDR1 and CDR2: MRHNA, SNTAGT. V shed 5 bases and J shed 2 bases, with 24 bases lying between them. CDR3 DNA: TGTGCCAGCAGTCCCGGGACAAAACCCGTCTGGGGGAACTATGGCTACACCTTC. Translated, it gives CASSPGTKPVWGNYGYTF.

This clonotype was observed a handful of times. The chain uses TRBV6-1 and TRBJ2-5; the D gene could be TRBD1 or TRBD2 (5 bases each). The germline CDR1 and CDR2 sequences are MNHNS and SASEGT. Trimming stripped 6 bases from V and 7 bases from J, with 15 bases between. The CDR3 extends over 13 amino acids. DNA of the CDR3: TGTGCCAGCAGCGAAAGGGGACCGTTGACCCAGTACTTC. Translation: CASSERGPLTQYF.

The CDR3 sequence is CASSKQQNTEAFF. The CDR3, as DNA: TGTGCCAGCAGCAAACAGCAGAACACTGAAGCTTTCTTT. The chain links TRBV7-6 to TRBJ1-1, with D hard to call. CDR1 is SGHVS and CDR2 is FNYEAQ in the germline V gene. V lost 5 bases to trimming and J lost 1 base, with 8 bases between them. This CDR3 contains 13 residues.

The V gene is TRBV2, the J gene TRBJ2-2; 8 bases agree with TRBD1. Germline values: CDR1 SNHLY, CDR2 FYNNEI. This CDR3 has 13 amino acids. The CDR3 DNA is TGTGCTACTCGACAGGGGATTAGCGGGGAGCTGTTTTTT. Protein sequence: CATRQGISGELFF.

The chain carries TRBV20-1 and TRBJ1-5, with a weak D call TRBD1 (5 bases). The CDR3 is made up of 17 amino acids. V dropped 5 bases and J dropped 2 bases, with 22 bases sitting between them. Per the germline V gene, CDR1 is DFQATT and CDR2 is SNEGSKA (reference sequence). CDR3 sequence: CSAPSWTGLRGNQPQHF. DNA of the CDR3: TGCAGTGCTCCAAGCTGGACGGGGCTTAGGGGCAATCAGCCCCAGCATTTT.

This clonotype was observed many times. The chain links TRBV28 to TRBJ2-5; D may be TRBD1 (6 bases). The CDR3 loop spans 15 amino acids. Looked up from germline, CDR1 is MDHEN and CDR2 is SYDVKM. V was cut by 8 bases and J by 2 bases, with 18 bases left in between. CDR3 region: CASQVWGTTQETQYF. Here the CDR3 DNA reads TGTGCCAGCCAAGTTTGGGGGACAACACAAGAGACCCAGTACTTC.

This clonotype was seen many times. The chain is built from TRBV28 and TRBJ2-5; D might be TRBD2 (6 bases). V lost 6 bases and J lost 1, with 12 bases in between. The germline CDR1 and CDR2 sequences are MDHEN and SYDVKM. This CDR3 is 14 amino acids long. CDR3 coding DNA: TGTGCCAGCAGCCGTCGCGGGGTCCAAGAGACCCAGTACTTC. It encodes CASSRRGVQETQYF.

The rearrangement links TRBV19 to TRBJ2-7, with D maybe TRBD1 (6 bases). CDR1 LNHDA and CDR2 SQIVND come from the germline V gene (reference sequence). The V end lost 6 bases, the J end lost 2 bases, and 14 bases lay between the germline ends. The CDR3 extends over 14 amino acids. CDR3 loop: CASRDRDTPYEQYF. CDR3 nucleotide sequence: TGTGCCAGTAGAGATCGGGACACCCCCTACGAGCAGTACTTC. The full variable domain, completed using reference TRBV19 and TRBJ2-7, is DGGITQSPKYLFRKEGQNVTLSCEQNLNHDAMYWYRQDPGQGLRLIYYSQIVNDFQKGDIAEGYSVSREKKESFPLTVTSAQKNPTAFYLCASRDRDTPYEQYFGPGTRLTVT.

This clonotype appeared many times. The chain links TRBV28 to TRBJ1-2; D not certain. The CDR3 extends over 12 amino acids. Germline values: CDR1 MDHEN, CDR2 SYDVKM. Trimming stripped 7 bases from V and 4 bases from J, with 10 bases between. In DNA form, the CDR3 reads TGTGCCAGCACCGCAATAAGCTATGGCTACACCTTC. Encoded protein: CASTAISYGYTF.

The table lists this clonotype with many counts. This chain joins TRBV2 and TRBJ2-7; D is undetermined. Germline CDR1 and CDR2: SNHLY and FYNNEI. Trimming cost V 3 bases and J 2 bases, with 11 bases left between them. The CDR3 is 14 residues long. CDR3 sequence (DNA): TGTGCCAGCAGTGATCCCGCCGAGACCTACGAGCAGTACTTC. Amino acid sequence: CASSDPAETYEQYF.

The V call is TRBV7-2, the J call TRBJ2-7, with 10 bases identical to TRBD1. The CDR3 is 14 amino acids. The V gene end was trimmed by 5 bases and the J gene end by 5 bases; junction bases not matched to a gene: 6. Germline V gene data show CDR1 as SGHTA and CDR2 as FQGNSA. The CDR3 DNA reads TGTGCCAGCAGCCGGGGACAGGGGTTCAACGAGCAGTACTTC. Translating gives CASSRGQGFNEQYF.

This clonotype was recorded many times. V is TRBV10-2 and J is TRBJ1-2; D is perhaps TRBD1 (5 bases). The length of the CDR3 is 15 residues. Germline values: CDR1 WSHSY, CDR2 SAAADI. V was clipped by 0 bases and J by 4 bases, with 12 bases between them. The CDR3 DNA reads as TGCGCCAGCAGTGAGTCTCGGGGGGTTCGCTATGGCTACACCTTC. It encodes CASSESRGVRYGYTF.

This clonotype has only a few counts. J is TRBJ2-2 and V is TRBV7-6, with no clear D. From germline, CDR1 is SGHVS and CDR2 FNYEAQ. V lost 5 bases and J lost 5, with 15 bases in between. This CDR3 region has 15 residues. CDR3 coding DNA: TGTGCCAGCAGCGACGAGTGGGGATTGACCGGGGAGCTGTTTTTT. This sequence encodes CASSDEWGLTGELFF.

At least ten counts were recorded for this clonotype. The rearrangement joins TRBV11-1 to TRBJ2-2; possible D gene TRBD1, 5 bases. Per the germline V gene, CDR1 is SGHAT and CDR2 is FQDESV (reference sequence). The V gene lost 7 bases and the J gene lost 7 bases, with 10 bases spanning the gap. This CDR3 has 12 amino acids. CDR3 bases: TGTGCCAGCAACCAGGGTGGCGGGGAGCTGTTTTTT. As protein: CASNQGGGELFF.

This clonotype was recorded many times. V usage is TRBV6-5 and J usage is TRBJ1-1, with a weak D call TRBD1 (5 bases). The CDR3 is made up of 13 amino acids. Germline lookup yields CDR1 MNHEY and CDR2 SVGAGI. V lost 2 bases to trimming and J lost 5 bases, with 9 bases between them. CDR3 nucleotide sequence: TGTGCCAGCAGTTACAGCAGGGCGACTGAAGCTTTCTTT. Amino acids: CASSYSRATEAFF.

The chain has TRBV7-2 and TRBJ1-1; unclear D gene. V dropped 1 base and J dropped 3 bases, with 6 bases sitting between them. This CDR3 is 13 amino acids long. Germline loops: CDR1 SGHTA, CDR2 FQGNSA. The CDR3 sequence: CASSLDTYTEAFF. For the CDR3, the DNA is TGTGCCAGCAGCTTAGACACGTACACTGAAGCTTTCTTT. Full variable domain (outside the CDR3, taken from reference TRBV7-2 and TRBJ1-1): GAGVSQSPSNKVTEKGKDVELRCDPISGHTALYWYRQSLGQGLEFLIYFQGNSAPDKSGLPSDRFSAERTGGSVSTLTIQRTQQEDSAVYLCASSLDTYTEAFFGQGTRLTVV.

This clonotype was seen repeatedly, ten times or more. The chain uses TRBV2 and TRBJ2-7, with TRBD1 identical over 8 bases. The germline CDR1 and CDR2 sequences are SNHLY and FYNNEI. This CDR3 comprises 13 residues. The junction had 7 bases not matched to a gene; V was cut back by 8 bases and J by 4 bases. CDR3 in DNA: TGTGCCAGCTGGGCAGGGGGCGTATACGAGCAGTACTTC. Encoded protein: CASWAGGVYEQYF.

This clonotype was seen ten or more times. J is TRBJ2-7 and V is TRBV6-5; the match to TRBD2 covers 10 bases. CDR3 size: 15 residues. Germline V gene lookup returns CDR1 MNHEY and CDR2 SVGAGI. V trimming: 4 bases; J trimming: 7 bases; junction bases outside the gene matches: 10. CDR3 nucleotide sequence: TGTGCCAGCAGTTTCCTAGCGGGGGCCCCTGGTGAGCAGTACTTC. This sequence encodes CASSFLAGAPGEQYF.

Many counts were recorded for this clonotype. The chain uses TRBV12-3 or TRBV12-4 and TRBJ1-2; D possibly corresponds to TRBD1 (5 bases). V was clipped by 5 bases and J by 8 bases, with 15 bases between them. This CDR3 is 13 amino acids long. The CDR3 spells CASSRLPHRGYTF. In nucleotides, the CDR3 is TGTGCCAGCAGTCGCCTTCCCCACAGGGGCTACACCTTC.